Listed below are T cell receptor beta chains from one sample, sequenced in a study of vaccination and CD4 T cells after COVID-19. The antigens for these receptors are not known. Each CDR3 protein gets one entry after TCRdb re-called the PCR reads with MiXCR. The sample contains around 26,000 distinct CDR3 sequences, around 66% of which appear only once. The sequencing used CD4+ T cells from blood, cultured in vitro, collected after SARS-CoV-2 vaccination. Source of these receptors: a human donor who received a COVID-19 vaccine. CDR3s include the opening cysteine and the closing phenylalanine or tryptophan. D genes are given only for firm matches. Size tells how often a clone was seen (once, few, many) or the class of an expanded clone, and some rows leave it out.

abundance,j_gene,v_gene,d_gene,len,CDR3aa,CDR3nt
few,TRBJ1-4,TRBV2,NA,11,CASSEGTACDF,TGTGCCAGCAGTGAAGGGACAGCATGCGATTTT
NA,TRBJ1-6,TRBV30,NA,12,CAWSVGGSPLHF,TGTGCCTGGAGTGTGGGGGGATCACCCCTCCACTTT
NA,TRBJ1-1,TRBV24-1,NA,19,CATSDLLAGKDKGNTEAFF,TGTGCCACCAGTGATTTGCTGGCAGGGAAGGATAAGGGGAACACTGAAGCTTTCTTT
NA,TRBJ2-4,TRBV6-1,TRBD1,13,CAISPGTGGIQYF,TGTGCCATCAGCCCTGGGACAGGGGGCATTCAGTACTTC
NA,TRBJ2-7,TRBV2,NA,12,CASSGQGGEQYF,TGTGCCAGCAGTGGACAGGGAGGGGAGCAGTACTTC
few,TRBJ1-2,TRBV6-1,NA,12,CASRDGNYGYTF,TGTGCCAGCAGGGACGGCAACTATGGCTACACCTTC
NA,TRBJ1-3,TRBV12-3/TRBV12-4,NA,14,CASSPTGDVNTIYF,TGTGCCAGCAGTCCCACGGGGGACGTGAACACCATATATTTT
NA,TRBJ1-3,TRBV12-3/TRBV12-4,TRBD1,16,CASSLPRDRDGNTIYF,TGTGCCAGCAGTTTACCCCGGGACAGGGACGGAAACACCATATATTTT
NA,TRBJ1-1,TRBV12-3/TRBV12-4,TRBD1,15,CASSTAGGPNTEAFF,TGTGCCAGCAGCACCGCAGGGGGCCCGAACACTGAAGCTTTCTTT
NA,TRBJ1-2,TRBV6-1,NA,13,CASSEARGDGYTF,TGTGCCAGCAGTGAAGCAAGGGGGGATGGCTACACCTTC
NA,TRBJ2-7,TRBV25-1,TRBD1,15,CASSARGTGGYEQYF,TGTGCCAGCAGTGCACGCGGGACAGGGGGATACGAGCAGTACTTC
NA,TRBJ2-3,TRBV27,NA,15,CASRPSRGWVDTQYF,TGTGCCAGCAGACCATCCAGGGGCTGGGTAGATACGCAGTATTTT
NA,TRBJ2-7,TRBV27,NA,12,CASSHAGGEQYF,TGTGCCAGCAGCCACGCCGGGGGTGAGCAGTACTTC
NA,TRBJ1-3,TRBV7-9,NA,16,CASSLATGSSGNTIYF,TGTGCCAGCAGCTTAGCGACGGGGAGCTCTGGAAACACCATATATTTT
NA,TRBJ1-1,TRBV7-3,NA,13,CASSLLDRGEAFF,TGTGCCAGCAGCTTATTGGATCGGGGCGAAGCTTTCTTT
few,TRBJ2-3,TRBV6-5,NA,16,CASSYDRASSTDTQYF,TGTGCCAGCAGTTACGATCGAGCATCTAGCACAGATACGCAGTATTTT
NA,TRBJ2-3,TRBV11-3,NA,14,CASSLDGATDTQYF,TGTGCCAGCAGCTTAGACGGGGCCACAGATACGCAGTATTTT
NA,TRBJ2-5,TRBV7-2,NA,14,CASSLLTRRETQYF,TGTGCCAGCAGCTTACTTACACGGAGGGAGACCCAGTACTTC
few,TRBJ1-2,TRBV5-6,NA,14,CASSQELRNYGYTF,TGTGCCAGCAGCCAAGAATTAAGGAACTATGGCTACACCTTC
few,TRBJ1-1,TRBV6-1,NA,14,CASSPVGGDTEAFF,TGTGCCAGCAGCCCCGTCGGGGGAGACACTGAAGCTTTCTTT
once,TRBJ2-5,TRBV10-3,NA,13,CAISEGLQETQYF,TGTGCCATCAGTGAGGGGTTACAAGAGACCCAGTACTTC
NA,TRBJ1-5,TRBV7-6,NA,15,CASSLVVGNNQPQHF,TGTGCCAGCAGCTTAGTGGTAGGAAACAATCAGCCCCAGCATTTT
once,TRBJ2-2,TRBV30,NA,14,CAWSRDSNTGELFF,TGTGCCTGGAGTAGGGATTCAAACACCGGGGAGCTGTTTTTT
NA,TRBJ1-1,TRBV10-3,NA,13,CATRGPPETEAFF,TGTGCCACCAGGGGCCCCCCGGAGACTGAAGCTTTCTTT
NA,TRBJ1-2,TRBV7-2,NA,13,CASANPGNYGYTF,TGTGCCAGCGCGAACCCGGGAAACTATGGCTACACCTTC
few,TRBJ1-4,TRBV20-1,NA,13,CSAQQGFNEKLFF,TGCAGTGCTCAGCAGGGGTTTAATGAAAAACTGTTTTTT
NA,TRBJ2-3,TRBV6-5,NA,16,CASSYLSAGLSDTQYF,TGTGCCAGCAGTTACCTGTCGGCAGGGTTATCAGATACGCAGTATTTT
NA,TRBJ2-2,TRBV24-1,NA,16,CATSDFLDGGAGELFF,TGTGCCACCAGTGATTTTCTGGACGGGGGAGCCGGGGAGCTGTTTTTT
NA,TRBJ1-2,TRBV10-3,TRBD1,12,CAISPATGGYTF,TGTGCCATCAGCCCTGCGACAGGGGGCTACACCTTC
NA,TRBJ1-2,TRBV7-9,NA,15,CASSLEVAGNYGYTF,TGTGCCAGCAGCTTAGAGGTGGCAGGGAACTATGGCTACACCTTC
NA,TRBJ1-5,TRBV2,NA,15,CASSGRNGQTQPQHF,TGTGCCAGCAGTGGCCGAAACGGACAGACCCAGCCCCAGCATTTT
NA,TRBJ1-1,TRBV19,TRBD1,14,CASTLDRGDTEAFF,TGTGCCAGTACTTTGGACAGGGGGGACACTGAAGCTTTCTTT
once,TRBJ2-3,TRBV20-1,TRBD2,15,CSAHLGGGTLNTQYF,TGCAGTGCTCACCTCGGCGGGGGTACCCTTAATACGCAGTATTTT
few,TRBJ2-5,TRBV20-1,NA,18,CSARVYFQGGPLQETQYF,TGCAGTGCTAGGGTTTACTTCCAGGGGGGACCCCTCCAAGAGACCCAGTACTTC
once,TRBJ2-5,TRBV7-9,TRBD2,16,CASSSYQTSGGETQYF,TGTGCCAGCAGCTCCTACCAGACTAGCGGGGGTGAGACCCAGTACTTC
NA,TRBJ1-2,TRBV27,TRBD1,18,CASSPRDRGRRINYGYTF,TGTGCCAGCAGTCCACGGGACAGGGGACGCCGGATTAACTATGGCTACACCTTC
NA,TRBJ2-3,TRBV11-3,TRBD1,14,CASSLDGTGGEQYF,TGTGCCAGCAGCTTAGATGGGACAGGGGGTGAGCAGTATTTT
NA,TRBJ2-7,TRBV7-9,NA,14,CASSLADLGREQYF,TGTGCCAGCAGCTTAGCGGACCTGGGACGCGAGCAGTACTTC
once,TRBJ2-7,TRBV4-1,TRBD2,15,CASSPLLAGLYEQYF,TGCGCCAGCAGCCCATTACTAGCGGGTCTTTACGAGCAGTACTTC
NA,TRBJ1-1,TRBV28,NA,14,CASSFITENTEAFF,TGTGCCAGCAGTTTCATTACAGAGAACACTGAAGCTTTCTTT
NA,TRBJ1-2,TRBV10-2,TRBD1,14,CASSALGQGDGYTF,TGCGCCAGCAGTGCTCTCGGACAGGGGGATGGCTACACCTTC
few,TRBJ2-5,TRBV19,NA,14,CASSIVVGQETQYF,TGTGCCAGTAGTATAGTTGTAGGGCAGGAGACCCAGTACTTC
NA,TRBJ2-2,TRBV6-4,NA,16,CASRGSGLMNTGELFF,TGTGCCAGCCGGGGGTCGGGCCTGATGAACACCGGGGAGCTGTTTTTT
few,TRBJ1-1,TRBV10-3,NA,14,CAISELQGGTEAFF,TGTGCCATCAGTGAGCTTCAGGGAGGTACTGAAGCTTTCTTT
NA,TRBJ1-2,TRBV5-1,NA,14,CASSLGPTDYGYTF,TGCGCCAGCAGCTTGGGGCCCACTGACTATGGCTACACCTTC
NA,TRBJ1-1,TRBV20-1,NA,12,CSASRSNTEAFF,TGCAGTGCTAGCCGGAGTAACACTGAAGCTTTCTTT
NA,TRBJ1-3,TRBV5-4,NA,13,CASSLAGGNTIYF,TGTGCCAGCAGCCTAGCAGGGGGAAACACCATATATTTT
NA,TRBJ2-1,TRBV6-5,NA,15,CASSSSALSYNEQFF,TGTGCCAGCAGTTCCAGCGCCTTATCCTACAATGAGCAGTTCTTC
NA,TRBJ2-1,TRBV2,NA,13,CASSLGPYNEQFF,TGTGCCAGCAGTCTAGGACCTTACAATGAGCAGTTCTTC
once,TRBJ2-5,TRBV2,NA,14,CASSKRTKQETQYF,TGTGCCAGCAGCAAAAGGACAAAACAAGAGACCCAGTACTTC